The 26 T cell receptor beta chains presented below share a single source sample, sequenced in a study of shared T cell receptors in the human thymus. Sequencing used immunoSEQ multiplex PCR; TCRdb keeps in-frame clones, though not all of them. Of about 380,000 clones in the sample, approximately 95% were seen once. The source material was thymocytes. These receptors all stem from a human donor.

The chain is built from TRBV10-2 and TRBJ2-5, with TRBD2 matching over 15 bases. The trim removed 6 bases at V and 4 bases at J, leaving 12 bases unmatched. The CDR3 spans 18 residues. Germline V gives CDR1 WSHSY, CDR2 SAAADI. The DNA of the CDR3 is TGCGCCAGCAGCGGGCCCTCCGGGACTAGCGGGAGGTCAGAGACCCAGTACTTC. It specifies CASSGPSGTSGRSETQYF.

This clone has just one count. The chain is built from TRBV27 and TRBJ2-1; 7 bases agree with TRBD2. Germline loops: CDR1 MNHEY, CDR2 SMNVEV (reference sequence). With V trimmed by 5 bases and J by 2 bases, 15 bases remained unmatched. The CDR3 length is 18 residues. The CDR3 DNA is TGTGCCAGCAGTCCCCCCGGGACTAATTCACTACCCTACAATGAGCAGTTCTTC. Amino acids: CASSPPGTNSLPYNEQFF.

The chain employs TRBV5-5 and TRBJ2-3, with 14 bases matching TRBD2. The CDR3 has 15 residues. Germline CDR1 is SGHKS and CDR2 is YYEKEE (reference sequence). J was trimmed by 10 bases and V by 4 bases; bases with no gene match: 8. CDR3 sequence: CASSQTGTSGSPQYF. CDR3 DNA sequence: TGTGCCAGCAGCCAAACCGGGACTAGCGGGAGTCCGCAGTATTTT.

The chain is built from TRBV4-2 and TRBJ1-2; TRBD1 matches at 8 bases. The ends lost 0 bases at V and 3 bases at J; junction bases unmatched: 12. Germline CDR1 LGHNA, CDR2 YNFKEQ. The CDR3 extends over 18 amino acids. The CDR3 reads CASSQERDQWTGHYGYTF. In DNA, the CDR3 is TGTGCCAGCAGCCAAGAACGGGACCAGTGGACAGGGCACTATGGCTACACCTTC.

This clone was observed a single time. The genes are TRBV2 and TRBJ1-5, with 10 bases that match TRBD1. The junction had 7 bases not matched to a gene; V was cut back by 10 bases and J by 4 bases. The CDR3 contains 14 residues. Germline assignment: CDR1 SNHLY and CDR2 FYNNEI. The CDR3 sequence is CATRDRGGNQPQHF. The DNA for the CDR3 is TGTGCCACCCGGGACAGGGGAGGGAATCAGCCCCAGCATTTT.

The chain links TRBV4-3 to TRBJ2-6; D ambiguous. CDR3 length: 16 amino acids. Germline CDR1 reads LGHNA; CDR2 reads YSLEER. V dropped 1 base and J dropped 0 bases, with 7 bases sitting between them. Here the CDR3 DNA reads TGCGCCAGCAGCCAAGTCGCAGCCTCTGGGGCCAACGTCCTGACTTTC. Translation: CASSQVAASGANVLTF.

The CDR3 loop reads CASSLVPLAGGADTQYF. DNA for the CDR3: TGCGCCAGCAGCTTGGTTCCACTAGCGGGAGGGGCAGATACGCAGTATTTT. This chain connects TRBV5-1 to TRBJ2-3, with 13 bases aligning to TRBD2. From germline, CDR1 is SGHRS and CDR2 YFSETQ. Trimming took 0 bases from V and 4 from J; bases not matched to a gene: 5. The CDR3 consists of 17 residues.

The chain combines TRBV30 with TRBJ2-1; D may be TRBD1 (6 bases). V shed 2 bases and J shed 7 bases, with 6 bases lying between them. This CDR3 is 11 amino acids long. The germline V gene encodes CDR1 GTSNPN and CDR2 SVGIG (reference sequence). The CDR3 DNA follows: TGTGCCTGGAGTAGGGGGAATGAGCAGTTCTTC. Translated, it gives CAWSRGNEQFF.

The V call is TRBV28, the J call TRBJ2-1, with TRBD2 matching 9 bases. The CDR3 has 17 residues. The trim removed 5 bases at V and 5 bases at J, leaving 13 bases unmatched. CDR1 and CDR2 (germline): MDHEN, SYDVKM. This CDR3 reads CASSTPNIIAGDNEQFF. CDR3 nucleotide sequence: TGTGCCAGCAGTACACCCAACATAATAGCGGGAGACAATGAGCAGTTCTTC.

V usage is TRBV5-5 and J usage is TRBJ1-4; D is perhaps TRBD1 (5 bases). V was shortened by 0 bases and J by 8 bases, with 17 bases between the two germline ends. The CDR3 sequence is 16 residues long. From germline, CDR1 is SGHKS and CDR2 YYEKEE (reference sequence). The CDR3: CASSLGVRQGGEKLFF. Here the CDR3 DNA reads TGTGCCAGCAGCTTGGGTGTTAGGCAGGGCGGAGAAAAACTGTTTTTT.

V is TRBV7-9 and J is TRBJ1-5; D unresolved. V gave up 0 bases and J gave up 0 bases, with 12 bases separating them. This CDR3 spans 17 amino acids. Per germline, CDR1 SEHNR and CDR2 FQNEAQ (reference sequence). The CDR3 coding sequence is TGTGCCAGCAGCTTAGCGTTTACTTCCGGTAGCAATCAGCCCCAGCATTTT. Its protein is CASSLAFTSGSNQPQHF.

The chain uses TRBV11-2 and TRBJ2-7, with 9 bases aligning to TRBD2. The V gene's germline CDR1 is SGHAT and CDR2 FQNNGV. V was pared by 0 bases and J by 5 bases, with 11 bases of the junction left unmatched. This CDR3 has 17 residues. This CDR3 is CASSLDGASGRYNEQYF. CDR3 nucleotide sequence: TGTGCCAGCAGCTTAGACGGGGCGAGCGGGAGGTATAACGAGCAGTACTTC.

The chain links TRBV5-6 to TRBJ1-1; 9 nucleotides match TRBD1. The germline gives CDR1 SGHDT, CDR2 YYEEEE. There are 17 residues in the CDR3. The V and J ends lost 4 bases and 0 bases, in that order; junction bases with no gene match: 10. CDR3 bases: TGTGCCAGCAGCGTCCTGGGACAGGGTTACATGAACACTGAAGCTTTCTTT. It specifies CASSVLGQGYMNTEAFF.

The chain combines TRBV28 with TRBJ1-5; the D is unclear. The germline V gene encodes CDR1 MDHEN and CDR2 SYDVKM. The CDR3 spans 15 residues. The V end was cut by 2 bases, the J end by 6 bases, with 14 bases between. CDR3 amino acids: CASSLGDLVSQPQHF. The CDR3 nucleotides are TGTGCCAGCAGTTTAGGGGATTTGGTCAGTCAGCCCCAGCATTTT. Full variable domain (missing parts from reference TRBV28 and TRBJ1-5): DVKVTQSSRYLVKRTGEKVFLECVQDMDHENMFWYRQDPGLGLRLIYFSYDVKMKEKGDIPEGYSVSREKKERFSLILESASTNQTSMYLCASSLGDLVSQPQHFGDGTRLSIL.

CDR3 loop: CAGGGAGTYEQYF. CDR3 DNA sequence: TGTGCCGGGGGTGGAGCGGGTACCTACGAGCAGTACTTC. The rearrangement uses TRBV30 and TRBJ2-7; weak D call: TRBD2 (6 bases). Germline CDR1 reads GTSNPN; CDR2 reads SVGIG (reference sequence). Deletions cut 8 bases from V and 2 bases from J, with 16 bases between. The CDR3 totals 13 residues.

The CDR3, as DNA: TGTGCCAGCAGTCATACTAGCGGGAGAGGGGATGAGCAGTTCTTC. Protein product: CASSHTSGRGDEQFF. The chain joins TRBV6-5 to TRBJ2-1; TRBD2 matches 11 bases. Unmatched junction bases numbered 8, after V lost 5 bases and J lost 8 bases. CDR1 is MNHEY and CDR2 is SVGAGI in the germline V gene. The CDR3 covers 15 residues.

The chain employs TRBV6-1 and TRBJ1-1; D gene ambiguous. There are 12 residues in the CDR3. The V gene lost 9 bases and the J gene lost 4 bases, with 12 bases spanning the gap. CDR1 is MNHNS, CDR2 SASEGT, per germline. The CDR3 region is CARDGRRTEAFF. The CDR3 DNA follows: TGTGCCAGGGACGGACGCCGCACTGAAGCTTTCTTT.

Only one count was recorded for this clone. The chain employs TRBV19 and TRBJ2-1, with D tentatively TRBD2 (5 bases). V was cut by 11 bases and J by 12 bases, with 11 bases left in between. The CDR3 contains 9 residues. Germline lookup yields CDR1 LNHDA and CDR2 SQIVND (reference sequence). The chain's CDR3 is CAFMAGQFF. The CDR3 nucleotides read TGTGCCTTCATGGCGGGGCAGTTCTTC.

The chain has TRBV28 and TRBJ2-5, with 9 bases that match TRBD1. Trimming removed 2 bases from V and 4 bases from J; junction bases left unmatched: 11. The CDR3 consists of 17 residues. Germline CDR1 MDHEN, CDR2 SYDVKM. CDR3 bases: TGTGCCAGCAGTTTAAAGCCAAGGACAGGGGTTGGAGAGACCCAGTACTTC. This translates into CASSLKPRTGVGETQYF. The full variable domain, rest sourced from reference TRBV28 and TRBJ2-5, is DVKVTQSSRYLVKRTGEKVFLECVQDMDHENMFWYRQDPGLGLRLIYFSYDVKMKEKGDIPEGYSVSREKKERFSLILESASTNQTSMYLCASSLKPRTGVGETQYFGPGTRLLVL.

This clone was seen only a few times. This chain links TRBV27 with TRBJ2-2, with TRBD1 as a possible D gene (6 bases). The CDR3 is 16 residues long. Germline V gives CDR1 MNHEY, CDR2 SMNVEV (reference sequence). The V end was cut by 7 bases, the J end by 4 bases, with 19 bases between. CDR3 loop: CASTHPGHEGTGELFF. CDR3 nucleotide sequence: TGTGCCAGCACCCACCCGGGACACGAGGGCACCGGGGAGCTGTTTTTT.

The CDR3, as DNA: TGTGCCAGCAGATCCTCGGGACAGGGTTATTTCCAGCAGTACTTC. Its protein product is CASRSSGQGYFQQYF. V is TRBV27 and J is TRBJ2-7; TRBD1 agrees at 9 bases. There are 15 residues in the CDR3. Germline V lookup: CDR1 MNHEY, CDR2 SMNVEV (reference sequence). After removal of 6 bases from V and 8 bases from J, the junction contained 14 bases not matched to a gene.

The chain links TRBV30 to TRBJ2-7, with 9 bases aligning to TRBD1. The V and J ends lost 4 bases and 4 bases, in that order; junction bases with no gene match: 11. The CDR3 runs to 15 residues. Germline CDR1 and CDR2: GTSNPN and SVGIG (reference sequence). CDR3 coding DNA: TGTGCCTGGACATCTGTGACAGGGGGTTTTTACGAGCAGTACTTC. Residues: CAWTSVTGGFYEQYF.

This clone was picked up a small number of times. The chain recombines TRBV11-2 with TRBJ1-2, with D unclear. CDR1 and CDR2 from the germline V gene are SGHAT and FQNNGV. V was clipped by 6 bases and J by 8 bases, with 19 bases between them. The CDR3 spans 14 residues. This CDR3 reads CASSYTDGPLGYTF. The CDR3 DNA reads TGTGCCAGCAGTTACACGGACGGCCCCCTGGGCTACACCTTC. The variable domain in full, completed from reference TRBV11-2 and TRBJ1-2, reads EAGVAQSPRYKIIEKRQSVAFWCNPISGHATLYWYQQILGQGPKLLIQFQNNGVVDDSQLPKDRFSAERLKGVDSTLKIQPAKLEDSAVYLCASSYTDGPLGYTFGSGTRLTVV.

There are a few counts of this clone. CDR3 residues: CASSEGGTEAFF. For the CDR3, the DNA is TGTGCCAGCAGTGAGGGGGGGACTGAAGCTTTCTTT. The chain combines TRBV6-4 with TRBJ1-1; perhaps TRBD1 as D (5 bases). V was shortened by 3 bases and J by 5 bases, with 7 bases between the two germline ends. The CDR3 sequence is 12 residues long. Germline V gives CDR1 MRHNA, CDR2 SNTAGT.

Comment on this clone: The same CDR3 is also encoded by other DNA sequences in this sample. V gene TRBV5-1 combines with J gene TRBJ2-3; 8 bases map to TRBD1. V trimming: 0 bases; J trimming: 1 base; junction bases outside the gene matches: 1. Germline values: CDR1 SGHRS, CDR2 YFSETQ. The CDR3 sequence is 15 residues long. CDR3 sequence (DNA): TGCGCCAGCAGCTTGGTGACAGGGGGCACAGATACGCAGTATTTT. Amino acid sequence: CASSLVTGGTDTQYF.

The rearrangement links TRBV2 to TRBJ2-1; D might be TRBD2 (6 bases). The germline V gene has CDR1 SNHLY and CDR2 FYNNEI. The V and J ends lost 6 bases and 10 bases respectively, with 16 bases between them. The CDR3 is 13 amino acids. The CDR3 nucleotides read TGTGCCAGCAGGCCGCTAGCGCGCTTAGAGCAGTTCTTC. Its protein product is CASRPLARLEQFF.